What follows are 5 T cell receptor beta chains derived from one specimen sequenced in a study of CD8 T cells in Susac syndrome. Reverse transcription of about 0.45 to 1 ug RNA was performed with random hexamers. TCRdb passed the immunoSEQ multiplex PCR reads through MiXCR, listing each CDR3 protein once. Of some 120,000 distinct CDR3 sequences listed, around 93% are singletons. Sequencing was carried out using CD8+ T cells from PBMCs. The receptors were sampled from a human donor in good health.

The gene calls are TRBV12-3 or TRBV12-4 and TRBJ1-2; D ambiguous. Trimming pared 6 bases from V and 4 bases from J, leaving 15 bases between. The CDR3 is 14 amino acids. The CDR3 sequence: CASRPYETGYGYTF. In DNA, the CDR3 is TGTGCCAGCAGACCCTATGAGACCGGCTATGGCTACACCTTC.

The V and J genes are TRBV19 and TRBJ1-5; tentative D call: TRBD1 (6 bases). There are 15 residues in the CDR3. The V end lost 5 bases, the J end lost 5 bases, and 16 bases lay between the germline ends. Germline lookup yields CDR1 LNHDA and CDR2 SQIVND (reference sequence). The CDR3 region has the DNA TGTGCCAGTAGTTCCTTCCAGGGGAGGGATCAGCCCCAGCATTTT. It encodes CASSSFQGRDQPQHF.

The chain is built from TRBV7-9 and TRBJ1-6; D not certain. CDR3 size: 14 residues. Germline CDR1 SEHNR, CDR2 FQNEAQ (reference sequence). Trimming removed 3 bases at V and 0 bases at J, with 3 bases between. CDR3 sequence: CASSLSSYNSPLHF. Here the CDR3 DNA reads TGTGCCAGCAGCTTGAGCTCCTATAATTCACCCCTCCACTTT. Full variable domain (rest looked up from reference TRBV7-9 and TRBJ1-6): DTGVSQNPRHKITKRGQNVTFRCDPISEHNRLYWYRQTLGQGPEFLTYFQNEAQLEKSRLLSDRFSAERPKGSFSTLEIQRTEQGDSAMYLCASSLSSYNSPLHFGNGTRLTVT.

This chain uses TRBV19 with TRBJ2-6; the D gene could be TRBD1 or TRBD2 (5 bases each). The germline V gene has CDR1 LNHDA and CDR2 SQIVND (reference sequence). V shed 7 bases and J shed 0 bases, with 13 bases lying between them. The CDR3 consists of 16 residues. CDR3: CASIRGEYSGANVLTF. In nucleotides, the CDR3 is TGTGCCAGTATTAGGGGAGAATACTCTGGGGCCAACGTCCTGACTTTC.

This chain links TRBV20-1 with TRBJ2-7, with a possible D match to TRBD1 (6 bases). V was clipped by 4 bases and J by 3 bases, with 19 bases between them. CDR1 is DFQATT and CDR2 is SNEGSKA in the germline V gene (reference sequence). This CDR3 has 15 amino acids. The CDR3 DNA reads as TGCAGTGCTAACCCGGGACACCAATTGATCTACGAGCAGTACTTC. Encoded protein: CSANPGHQLIYEQYF.